A selection of T cell receptor beta chains follows, all from one sample in a study of tumor-infiltrating lymphocytes in glioblastoma multiforme. Using its own MiXCR run on the multiplex PCR reads, TCRdb lists one record per CDR3 protein. The sample comprises around 10,000 distinct CDR3 sequences, around three fifths of which are singletons, and 25% to 30% rests with the top ten. Material for sequencing was brain tumor tissue. Receptors originate from a male donor with glioblastoma. Both conserved end residues are part of each CDR3. The D gene is left open where the match is weak. Expanded clones are given a class, and other clones once, few, many or no size at all.

V gene: TRBV10-2; D gene: .; J gene: TRBJ2-5; clone size: .; CDR3 DNA: TGCGCCAGCGGGGGGAGATCTGGACTCATCTCGGGGGAGACCCAGTACTTC; CDR3 protein: CASGGRSGLISGETQYF
V gene: TRBV5-8; D gene: .; J gene: TRBJ2-5; clone size: many; CDR3 DNA: TGTGCCAGCAGCGGGGGACCCGGACGCCAAGAGACCCAGTACTTC; CDR3 protein: CASSGGPGRQETQYF
V gene: TRBV4-1; D gene: .; J gene: TRBJ1-5; clone size: many; CDR3 DNA: TGCGCCAGCAGCCAAGGTTCAAGTCAGCCCCAGCATTTT; CDR3 protein: CASSQGSSQPQHF
V gene: TRBV6-5; D gene: TRBD1; J gene: TRBJ2-5; clone size: .; CDR3 DNA: TGTGCCAGCAGTCTAGACGTGACAGGGCGAGAGACCCAGTACTTC; CDR3 protein: CASSLDVTGRETQYF
V gene: TRBV29-1; D gene: TRBD2; J gene: TRBJ2-1; clone size: .; CDR3 DNA: TGCAGCGTTGAAGATCGTCTAGCGGGAGTGGGCAATGAGCAGTTCTTC; CDR3 protein: CSVEDRLAGVGNEQFF
V gene: TRBV5-6; D gene: .; J gene: TRBJ1-1; clone size: .; CDR3 DNA: TGTGCCAGCAGCCTTGGGCCTTCTAGCACTGAAGCTTTCTTT; CDR3 protein: CASSLGPSSTEAFF
V gene: TRBV11-3; D gene: .; J gene: TRBJ1-2; clone size: many; CDR3 DNA: TGTGCCAGCGACCGGGACACCGTAAACTATGGCTACACCTTC; CDR3 protein: CASDRDTVNYGYTF
V gene: TRBV20-1; D gene: .; J gene: TRBJ2-3; clone size: .; CDR3 DNA: TGCAGTGCTTGGACAGATACAGATTCGCAGTATTTT; CDR3 protein: CSAWTDTDSQYF
V gene: TRBV12-3/TRBV12-4; D gene: .; J gene: TRBJ2-3; clone size: .; CDR3 DNA: TGTGCCAGCAGTTTGGGGATCCGGAATACGCAGTATTTC; CDR3 protein: CASSLGIRNTQYF
V gene: TRBV29-1; D gene: .; J gene: TRBJ1-2; clone size: few; CDR3 DNA: TGCAGCGCTAGCGCGGACTCCTCGGGCTACACCTTC; CDR3 protein: CSASADSSGYTF
V gene: TRBV20-1; D gene: TRBD1; J gene: TRBJ2-3; clone size: medium-sized; CDR3 DNA: TGCAGTGCGTCCGGGACAGGGGTTAGGATTGGTACGCAGTATTTT; CDR3 protein: CSASGTGVRIGTQYF
V gene: TRBV13; D gene: TRBD2; J gene: TRBJ2-7; clone size: .; CDR3 DNA: TGTACCAGCAGCCGTCGGCTAGCGGGTGACTCCTACGAGCAGTACTTC; CDR3 protein: CTSSRRLAGDSYEQYF
V gene: TRBV11-2; D gene: .; J gene: TRBJ1-6; clone size: .; CDR3 DNA: TGTGCCAGCAGCTTAGAATCGGGGGCTTCACCCCTCCACTTT; CDR3 protein: CASSLESGASPLHF